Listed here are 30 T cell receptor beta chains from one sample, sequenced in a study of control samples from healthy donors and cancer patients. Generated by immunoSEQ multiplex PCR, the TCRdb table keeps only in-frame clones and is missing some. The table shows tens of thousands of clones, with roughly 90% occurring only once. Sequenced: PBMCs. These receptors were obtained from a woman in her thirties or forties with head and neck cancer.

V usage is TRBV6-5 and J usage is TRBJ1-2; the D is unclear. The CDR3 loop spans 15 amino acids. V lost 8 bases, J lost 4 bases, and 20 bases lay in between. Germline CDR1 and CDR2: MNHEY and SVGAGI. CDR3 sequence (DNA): TGTGCCAGCCGAGGGCAGCAAGCCAACCTCTATGGCTACACCTTC. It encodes CASRGQQANLYGYTF.

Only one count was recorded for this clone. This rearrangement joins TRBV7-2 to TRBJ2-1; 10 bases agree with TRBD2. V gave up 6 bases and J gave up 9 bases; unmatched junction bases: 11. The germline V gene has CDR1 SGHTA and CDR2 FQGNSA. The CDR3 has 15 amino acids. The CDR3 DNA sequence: TGTGCCAGCAGATTTAAGCGGGGGGGCGTATTTGAGCAGTTCTTC. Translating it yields CASRFKRGGVFEQFF.

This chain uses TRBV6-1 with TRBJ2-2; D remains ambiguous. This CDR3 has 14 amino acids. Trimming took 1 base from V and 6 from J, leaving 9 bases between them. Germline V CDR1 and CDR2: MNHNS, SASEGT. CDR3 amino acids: CASSEDVGPGELFF. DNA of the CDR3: TGTGCCAGCAGTGAAGACGTTGGGCCCGGGGAGCTGTTTTTT.

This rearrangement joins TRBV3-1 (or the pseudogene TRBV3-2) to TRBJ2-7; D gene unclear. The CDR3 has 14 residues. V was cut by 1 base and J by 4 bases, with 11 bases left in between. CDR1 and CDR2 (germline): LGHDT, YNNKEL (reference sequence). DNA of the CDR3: TGTGCCAGCAGCCAAGGGGTCAGAACTTACGAGCAGTACTTC. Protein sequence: CASSQGVRTYEQYF.

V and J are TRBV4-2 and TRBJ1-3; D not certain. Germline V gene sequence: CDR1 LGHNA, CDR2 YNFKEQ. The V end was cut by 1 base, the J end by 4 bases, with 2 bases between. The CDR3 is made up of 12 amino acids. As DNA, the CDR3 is TGTGCCAGCAGCCAAGGAGGAAACACCATATATTTT. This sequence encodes CASSQGGNTIYF.

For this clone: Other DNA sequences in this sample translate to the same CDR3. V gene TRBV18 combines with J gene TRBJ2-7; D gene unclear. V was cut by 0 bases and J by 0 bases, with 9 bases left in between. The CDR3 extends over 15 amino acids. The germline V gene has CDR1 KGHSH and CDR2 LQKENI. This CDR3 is CASSPPGGSSYEQYF. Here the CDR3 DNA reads TGTGCCAGCTCACCACCGGGCGGAAGCTCCTACGAGCAGTACTTC.

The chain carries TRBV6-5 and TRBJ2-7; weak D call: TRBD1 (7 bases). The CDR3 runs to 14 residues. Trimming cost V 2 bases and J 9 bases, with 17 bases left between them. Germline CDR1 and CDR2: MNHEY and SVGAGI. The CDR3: CASSYGQGGHGQYF. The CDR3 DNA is TGTGCCAGCAGTTACGGGCAGGGGGGTCATGGGCAGTACTTC.

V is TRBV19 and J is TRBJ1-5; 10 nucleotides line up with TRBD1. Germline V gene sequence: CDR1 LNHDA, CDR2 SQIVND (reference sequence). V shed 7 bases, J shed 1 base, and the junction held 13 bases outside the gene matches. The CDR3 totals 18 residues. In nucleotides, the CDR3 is TGTGCCAGTATTCCCAGCGACAGGGGGCGAGTGAGCAATCAGCCCCAGCATTTT. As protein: CASIPSDRGRVSNQPQHF.

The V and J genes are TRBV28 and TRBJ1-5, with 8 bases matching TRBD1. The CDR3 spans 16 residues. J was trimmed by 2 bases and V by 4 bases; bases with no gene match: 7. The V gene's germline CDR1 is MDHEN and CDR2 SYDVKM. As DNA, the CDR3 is TGTGCCAGCAGTTCCGGGACAGGCTATGGCAATCAGCCCCAGCATTTT. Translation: CASSSGTGYGNQPQHF.

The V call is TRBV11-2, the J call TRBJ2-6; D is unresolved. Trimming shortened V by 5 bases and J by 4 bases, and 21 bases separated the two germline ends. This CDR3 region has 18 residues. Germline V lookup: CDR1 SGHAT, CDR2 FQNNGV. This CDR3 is CASSRSLPPNPGANVLTF. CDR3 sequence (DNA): TGTGCCAGCAGCCGGAGCCTCCCCCCTAACCCAGGGGCCAACGTCCTGACTTTC.

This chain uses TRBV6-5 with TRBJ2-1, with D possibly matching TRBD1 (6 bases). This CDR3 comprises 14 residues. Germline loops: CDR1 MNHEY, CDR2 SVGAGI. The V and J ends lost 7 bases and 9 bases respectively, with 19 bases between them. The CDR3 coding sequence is TGTGCCAGCAACCAGGGCCCGGTAGGGGGTGAGCAGTTCTTC. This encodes CASNQGPVGGEQFF.

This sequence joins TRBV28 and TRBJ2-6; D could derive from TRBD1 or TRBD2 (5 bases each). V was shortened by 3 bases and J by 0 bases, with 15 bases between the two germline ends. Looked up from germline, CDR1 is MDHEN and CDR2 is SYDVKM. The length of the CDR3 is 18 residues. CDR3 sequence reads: CASSFGGVGISGANVLTF. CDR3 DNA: TGTGCCAGCAGTTTTGGGGGAGTGGGGATCTCTGGGGCCAACGTCCTGACTTTC.

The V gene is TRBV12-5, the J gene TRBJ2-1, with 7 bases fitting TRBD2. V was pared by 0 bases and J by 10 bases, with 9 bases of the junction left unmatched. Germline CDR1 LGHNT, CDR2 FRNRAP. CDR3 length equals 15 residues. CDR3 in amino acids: CASGLVVDGGGEQFF. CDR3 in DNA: TGTGCTAGTGGTTTGGTAGTTGACGGGGGAGGGGAGCAGTTCTTC.

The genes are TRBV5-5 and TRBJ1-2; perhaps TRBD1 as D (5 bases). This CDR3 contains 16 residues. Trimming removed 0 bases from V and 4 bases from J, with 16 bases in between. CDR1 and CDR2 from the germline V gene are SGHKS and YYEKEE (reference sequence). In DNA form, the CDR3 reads TGTGCCAGCAGCTTGGGGGTCAAGACAGATAGCTATGGCTACACCTTC. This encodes CASSLGVKTDSYGYTF.

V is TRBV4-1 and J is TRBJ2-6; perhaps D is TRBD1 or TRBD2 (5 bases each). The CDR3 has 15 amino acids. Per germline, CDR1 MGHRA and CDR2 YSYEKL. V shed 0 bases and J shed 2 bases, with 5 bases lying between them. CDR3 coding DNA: TGCGCCAGCAGCCAAGAGGGGGCTGGGGCCAACGTCCTGACTTTC. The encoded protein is CASSQEGAGANVLTF.

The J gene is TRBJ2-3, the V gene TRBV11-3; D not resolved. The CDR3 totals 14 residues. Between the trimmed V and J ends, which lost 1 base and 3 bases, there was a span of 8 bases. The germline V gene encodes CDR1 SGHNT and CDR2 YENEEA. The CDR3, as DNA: TGTGCCAGCAGCTTAGTTGCTTCAACAGATACGCAGTATTTT. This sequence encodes CASSLVASTDTQYF.

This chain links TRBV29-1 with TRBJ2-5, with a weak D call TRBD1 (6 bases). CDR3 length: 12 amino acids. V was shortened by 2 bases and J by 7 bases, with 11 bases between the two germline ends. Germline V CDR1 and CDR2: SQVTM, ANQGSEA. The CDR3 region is CSVEYRAGTQYF. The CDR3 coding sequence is TGCAGCGTTGAATACAGGGCAGGGACCCAGTACTTC.

The CDR3 DNA is TGTGCCAGCACCGAACTAGCGGGCCAAGTGAGTCCGCAGTATTTT. Translation: CASTELAGQVSPQYF. This chain links TRBV2 with TRBJ2-3, with 9 bases that match TRBD2. The V and J ends lost 7 bases and 10 bases, in that order; junction bases with no gene match: 15. Germline values: CDR1 SNHLY, CDR2 FYNNEI. The CDR3 consists of 15 residues. Full variable domain (outside the CDR3, taken from reference TRBV2 and TRBJ2-3): EPEVTQTPSHQVTQMGQEVILRCVPISNHLYFYWYRQILGQKVEFLVSFYNNEISEKSEIFDDQFSVERPDGSNFTLKIRSTKLEDSAMYFCASTELAGQVSPQYFGPGTRLTVL.

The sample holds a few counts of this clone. DNA for the CDR3: TGTGCCAGCAGCCAAGATCAGAACACTGAAGCTTTCTTT. It translates to CASSQDQNTEAFF. The rearrangement links TRBV14 to TRBJ1-1; D unclear. The V end was cut by 0 bases, the J end by 1 base, with 3 bases between. This CDR3 contains 13 residues. Per the germline V gene, CDR1 is SGHDN and CDR2 is FVKESK.

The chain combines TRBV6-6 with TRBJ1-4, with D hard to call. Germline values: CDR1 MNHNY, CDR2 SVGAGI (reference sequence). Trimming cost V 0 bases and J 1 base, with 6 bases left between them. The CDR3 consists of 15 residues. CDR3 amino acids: CASSYSRGTNEKLFF. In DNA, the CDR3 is TGTGCCAGCAGTTACTCCCGGGGAACTAATGAAAAACTGTTTTTT.

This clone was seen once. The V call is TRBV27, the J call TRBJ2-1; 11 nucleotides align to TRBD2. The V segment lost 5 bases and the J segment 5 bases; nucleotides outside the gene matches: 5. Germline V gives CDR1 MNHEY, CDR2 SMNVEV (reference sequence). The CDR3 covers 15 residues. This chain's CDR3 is CASSPGTSGNNEQFF. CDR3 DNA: TGTGCCAGCAGTCCCGGGACTAGCGGTAACAATGAGCAGTTCTTC.

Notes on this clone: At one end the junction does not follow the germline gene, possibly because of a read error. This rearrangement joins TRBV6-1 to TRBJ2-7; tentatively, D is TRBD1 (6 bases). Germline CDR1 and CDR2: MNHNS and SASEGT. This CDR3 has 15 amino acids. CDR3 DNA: TGTGCCAGCAGTCAAGCCGGACAGCTCACCTACGAGCAGTACTTC. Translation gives CASSQAGQLTYEQYF.

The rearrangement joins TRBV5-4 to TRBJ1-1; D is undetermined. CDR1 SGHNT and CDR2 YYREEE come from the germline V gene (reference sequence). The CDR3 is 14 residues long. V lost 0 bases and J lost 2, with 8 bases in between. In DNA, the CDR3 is TGTGCCAGCAGCTTGGGGTGGGGAAACACTGAAGCTTTCTTT. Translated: CASSLGWGNTEAFF.

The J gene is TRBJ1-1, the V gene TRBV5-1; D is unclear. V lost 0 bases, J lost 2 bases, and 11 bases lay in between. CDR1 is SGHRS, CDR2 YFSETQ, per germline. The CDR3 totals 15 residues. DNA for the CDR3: TGCGCCAGCAGCTTGGCACCGGGCGGAAACACTGAAGCTTTCTTT. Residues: CASSLAPGGNTEAFF.

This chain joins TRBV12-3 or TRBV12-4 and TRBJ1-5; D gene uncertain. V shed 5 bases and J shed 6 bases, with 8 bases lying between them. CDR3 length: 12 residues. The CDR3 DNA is TGTGCCAGCAGTCCCCCGTCTCAGCCCCAGCATTTT. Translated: CASSPPSQPQHF.

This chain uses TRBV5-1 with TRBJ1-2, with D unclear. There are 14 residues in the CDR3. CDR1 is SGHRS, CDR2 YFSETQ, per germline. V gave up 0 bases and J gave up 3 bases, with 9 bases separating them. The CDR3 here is CASSLAIVYYGYTF. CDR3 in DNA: TGCGCCAGCAGCTTGGCCATAGTTTACTATGGCTACACCTTC.

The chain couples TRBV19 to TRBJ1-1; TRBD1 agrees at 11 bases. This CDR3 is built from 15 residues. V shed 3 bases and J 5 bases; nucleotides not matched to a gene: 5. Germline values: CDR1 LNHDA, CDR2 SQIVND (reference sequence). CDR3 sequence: CASSIGTGGRTEAFF. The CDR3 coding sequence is TGTGCCAGTAGTATCGGGACAGGGGGTCGGACTGAAGCTTTCTTT.

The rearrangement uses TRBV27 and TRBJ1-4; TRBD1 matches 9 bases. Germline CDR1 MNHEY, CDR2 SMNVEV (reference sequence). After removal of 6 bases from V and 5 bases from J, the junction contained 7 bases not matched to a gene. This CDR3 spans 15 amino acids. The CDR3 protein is CASRSPGTGNEKLFF. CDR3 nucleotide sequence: TGTGCCAGCAGGTCCCCCGGGACAGGGAATGAAAAACTGTTTTTT.

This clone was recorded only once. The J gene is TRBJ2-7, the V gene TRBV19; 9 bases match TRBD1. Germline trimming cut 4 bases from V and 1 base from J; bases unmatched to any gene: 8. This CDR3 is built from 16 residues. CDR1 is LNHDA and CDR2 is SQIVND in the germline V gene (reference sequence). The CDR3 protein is CASSKITGGASYEQYF. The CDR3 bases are TGTGCCAGTAGTAAAATCACAGGGGGCGCGTCCTACGAGCAGTACTTC.

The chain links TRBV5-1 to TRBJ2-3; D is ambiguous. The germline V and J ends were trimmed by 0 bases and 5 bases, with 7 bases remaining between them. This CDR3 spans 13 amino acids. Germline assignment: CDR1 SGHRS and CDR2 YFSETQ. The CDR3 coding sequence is TGCGCCAGCAGCTTGGACTACGGAGATACGCAGTATTTT. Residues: CASSLDYGDTQYF.